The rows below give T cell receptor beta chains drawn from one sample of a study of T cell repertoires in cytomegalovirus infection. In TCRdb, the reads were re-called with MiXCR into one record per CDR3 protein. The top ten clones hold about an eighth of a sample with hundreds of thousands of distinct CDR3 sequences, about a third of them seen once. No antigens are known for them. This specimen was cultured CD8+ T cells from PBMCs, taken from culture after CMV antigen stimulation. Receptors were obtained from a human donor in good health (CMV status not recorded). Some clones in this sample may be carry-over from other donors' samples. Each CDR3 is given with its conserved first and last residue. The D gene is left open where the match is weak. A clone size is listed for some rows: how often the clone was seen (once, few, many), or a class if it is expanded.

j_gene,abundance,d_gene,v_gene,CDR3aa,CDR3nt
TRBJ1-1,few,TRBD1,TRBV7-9,CASSATGGGTEAFF,TGTGCCAGCAGCGCGACAGGGGGGGGGACTGAAGCTTTCTTT
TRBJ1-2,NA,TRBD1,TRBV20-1,CSASKWDSSYGYTF,TGCAGTGCCTCAAAATGGGACAGTTCCTATGGCTACACCTTC
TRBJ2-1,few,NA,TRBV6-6,CASSGTEYNEQFF,TGTGCCAGCAGTGGGACGGAATACAATGAGCAGTTCTTC
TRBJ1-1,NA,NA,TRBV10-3,CAISGWDTEAFF,TGTGCCATCAGCGGTTGGGACACTGAAGCTTTCTTT
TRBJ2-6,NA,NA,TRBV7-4,CASSPGTARGGSGANVLTF,TGTGCCAGCAGCCCTGGGACAGCCCGCGGGGGATCTGGGGCCAACGTCCTGACTTTC
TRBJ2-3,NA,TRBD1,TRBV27,CASSFGTGPIDF,TGTGCCAGCAGTTTTGGGACAGGACCGATAGATTTT
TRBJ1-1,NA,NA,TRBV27,CASRSGMGRWTEAFF,TGTGCCAGCAGATCGGGAATGGGGCGTTGGACTGAAGCTTTCTTT
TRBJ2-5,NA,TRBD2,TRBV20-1,CSARASGQETQYF,TGCAGTGCTAGAGCTAGCGGGCAAGAGACCCAGTACTTC
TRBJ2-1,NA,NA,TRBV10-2,CASSESPQGLRDEQFF,TGCGCCAGCAGTGAGTCTCCACAGGGTTTGAGGGATGAGCAGTTCTTC
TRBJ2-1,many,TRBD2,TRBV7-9,CASSPRTSGGAVLDEQFF,TGTGCCAGCAGCCCCAGGACTAGCGGGGGGGCAGTCTTGGATGAGCAGTTCTTC
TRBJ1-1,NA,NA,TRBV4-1,CASSQESGYTEAFF,TGCGCCAGCAGCCAAGAGTCAGGGTACACTGAAGCTTTCTTT
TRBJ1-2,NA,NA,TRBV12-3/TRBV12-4,CASSFGGDRWAF,TGTGCCAGCAGTTTTGGGGGCGATCGGTGGGCCTTC
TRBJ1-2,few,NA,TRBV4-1,CASSQDILADWGYGYTF,TGCGCCAGCAGCCAAGATATTTTGGCAGACTGGGGTTATGGCTACACCTTC
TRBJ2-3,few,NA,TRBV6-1,CASSWGTAADTQYF,TGTGCCAGCAGTTGGGGGACTGCAGCAGATACGCAGTATTTT
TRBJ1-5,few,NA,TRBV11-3,CASSSDDRPNQPQHF,TGTGCCAGCAGTTCTGATGACAGACCCAATCAGCCCCAGCATTTT
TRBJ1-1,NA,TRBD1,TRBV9,CASSTISGTGGKAFF,TGTGCCAGCAGCACGATATCCGGGACAGGGGGGAAAGCTTTCTTT
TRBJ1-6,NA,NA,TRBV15,CATSRGGESTLHF,TGTGCCACCAGCAGAGGGGGGGAATCAACCCTCCACTTT